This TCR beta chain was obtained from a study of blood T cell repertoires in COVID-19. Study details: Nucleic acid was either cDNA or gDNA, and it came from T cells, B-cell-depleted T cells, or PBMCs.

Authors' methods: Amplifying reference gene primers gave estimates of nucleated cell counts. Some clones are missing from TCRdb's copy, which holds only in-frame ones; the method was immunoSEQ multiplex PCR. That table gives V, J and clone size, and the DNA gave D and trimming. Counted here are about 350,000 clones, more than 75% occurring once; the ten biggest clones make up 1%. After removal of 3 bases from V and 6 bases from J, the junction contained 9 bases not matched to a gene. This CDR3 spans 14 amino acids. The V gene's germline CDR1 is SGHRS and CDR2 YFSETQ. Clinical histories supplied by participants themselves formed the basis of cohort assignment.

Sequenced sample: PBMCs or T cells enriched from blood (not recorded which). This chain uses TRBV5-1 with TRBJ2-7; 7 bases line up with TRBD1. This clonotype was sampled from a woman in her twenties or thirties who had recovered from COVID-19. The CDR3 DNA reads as TGCGCCAGCAGCTGGGGCCGACAGGGAACCGAGCAGTACTTC. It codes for CASSWGRQGTEQYF.